This T cell receptor beta chain was profiled in a study of blood T cell repertoires in COVID-19. About the research overall: Material from acute and convalescent COVID-19 was sourced from the United States, Italy and Spain. T cells, B-cell-depleted T cells, or PBMCs supplied cDNA or gDNA.

Libraries were prepared by immunoSEQ multiplex PCR; TCRdb keeps only in-frame clonotypes and omits some of them. Here the sample spans approximately 120,000 clones, around four fifths being singletons. Trimming shortened V by 4 bases and J by 3 bases, and 16 bases separated the two germline ends. The CDR3 contains 16 residues. The germline V gene encodes CDR1 SGHRS and CDR2 YFSETQ. The material sequenced was peripheral blood. This TCR was sampled from an older woman with acute or convalescent COVID-19. V gene TRBV5-1 combines with J gene TRBJ1-4, with a tentative D call TRBD1 (5 bases). This CDR3 is CASSPGSGGANEKLFF. The CDR3 nucleotides are TGCGCCAGCAGCCCCGGCTCGGGGGGTGCTAATGAAAAACTGTTTTTT.